These T cell receptor beta chains were read from a single sample in a study of cytomegalovirus exposure and HLA in healthy donors. This table comes from immunoSEQ multiplex PCR, and its TCRdb copy is limited to in-frame clones, with some not included. The data contain roughly 330,000 clones, about nine tenths of them seen just once; the ten biggest clones take up over 1%. The specimen was PBMCs. Every receptor here comes from a woman aged 25 to 39 in good health and CMV-seropositive. Both conserved end residues are part of each CDR3. A D gene is named only where the DNA matches it firmly. Size values are once, few and many counts, or a class for expanded clones, and some rows have none.

v_call	clone_size	j_call	d_call	cdr3_nt	cdr3_aa
TRBV30	NA	TRBJ1-3	NA	TGTGCCTGGAATTCTGGGAGCTCTGGAAACACCATATATTTT	CAWNSGSSGNTIYF
TRBV27	NA	TRBJ2-3	TRBD2	TGTGCCAGCAGTATATTCCCCGGAACGGGGGGGCCAAAAGATACGCAGTATTTT	CASSIFPGTGGPKDTQYF
TRBV6-5	NA	TRBJ1-2	NA	TGTGCCAGCAGTTACGGGGGAGGGAGGCATGGCTACACCTTC	CASSYGGGRHGYTF
TRBV10-2	NA	TRBJ2-1	NA	TGCGCCAGCAGTTCTACAGGGCCGTCCTACAATGAGCAGTTCTTC	CASSSTGPSYNEQFF
TRBV7-9	once	TRBJ2-1	NA	TGTGCCAGCAGCTCGGTACAGGGTCGGTCCTACAATGAGCAGTTCTTC	CASSSVQGRSYNEQFF
TRBV5-6	NA	TRBJ2-2	NA	TGTGCCAGCAGCCACGTGCGGGCCGGGGAGCTGTTTTTT	CASSHVRAGELFF
TRBV14	NA	TRBJ1-3	TRBD1	TGTGCCAGCAGATCGGACAGGCTGTCTCCTGGAAACACCATATATTTT	CASRSDRLSPGNTIYF
TRBV2	NA	TRBJ2-1	NA	TGTGCCAGCAGTCCCCAGGGCAGGGAGGATGAGCAGTTCTTC	CASSPQGREDEQFF
TRBV5-3	NA	TRBJ2-7	NA	TGTGCCAGAAAGCTTGGCCGGATAGGGCGCCCCTACGAGCAGTACTTC	CARKLGRIGRPYEQYF
TRBV27	NA	TRBJ1-3	TRBD1	TGTGCCAGCAGTTTATCGGCGGACAGGGGGGTACACACCATATATTTT	CASSLSADRGVHTIYF
TRBV28	NA	TRBJ1-1	NA	TGTGCCAGCAGTCTAAGACAAAGGGGAACTGAAGCTTTCTTT	CASSLRQRGTEAFF
TRBV28	NA	TRBJ1-2	NA	TGTGCCAGCAGACAGGGACTTGGTTACACCTTC	CASRQGLGYTF
TRBV10-3	NA	TRBJ1-4	TRBD1	TGTGCCATCGCATTTGGGACAGGGGGGAAACTGTTTTTT	CAIAFGTGGKLFF
TRBV5-1	NA	TRBJ2-3	NA	TGCGCCAGCAGCCCTAGCACAGATACGCAGTATTTT	CASSPSTDTQYF
TRBV30	NA	TRBJ1-3	NA	TGTGCCTGGAGTGGAGGGGTTGGAAACACCATATATTTT	CAWSGGVGNTIYF
TRBV2	once	TRBJ2-2	TRBD1	TGTGCCAGCAGTGACGGGACAGGGCGGACCGGGGAGCTGTTTTTT	CASSDGTGRTGELFF
TRBV6-5	NA	TRBJ1-2	NA	TGTGCCAGCAGCCGGACGGTTGCTAACTATGGCTACACCTTC	CASSRTVANYGYTF
TRBV9	NA	TRBJ2-1	NA	TGTGCCAGCAGCGTAGGGATGGGAGGACGTTGGAATGAGCAGTTCTTC	CASSVGMGGRWNEQFF
TRBV19	few	TRBJ1-2	NA	TGTGCCAGTAGTATGGCGGATTATGGCTACACCTTC	CASSMADYGYTF
TRBV5-4	NA	TRBJ2-5	TRBD1	TGTGCCAGCAGGACTGACAGGGTCGCGGAGACCCAGTACTTC	CASRTDRVAETQYF
TRBV7-7	NA	TRBJ2-1	NA	TGTGCCAGCAGCTTATCGTGGGGGAGCAATGAGCAGTTCTTC	CASSLSWGSNEQFF
TRBV18	NA	TRBJ1-2	NA	TGTGCCAGCTCCCCTTATGGCCAGGGCGACTATGGCTACACCTTC	CASSPYGQGDYGYTF
TRBV27	once	TRBJ1-3	NA	TGTGCCAGCAGTCCTGGGACGGCTGGAAACACCATATATTTT	CASSPGTAGNTIYF
TRBV7-9	NA	TRBJ2-7	NA	TGTGCCAGCAGCTTAGTCTCTGCCAAGTCCCTTCGCTACGAGCAGTACTTC	CASSLVSAKSLRYEQYF
TRBV11-2	NA	TRBJ2-7	NA	TGTGCCAGCAGTCTAGGGGAGGGAAGGGGGTTCTCCGAGCAGTACTTC	CASSLGEGRGFSEQYF
TRBV13	NA	TRBJ2-1	NA	TGTGCCAGTTCCGTGGCGGAAATCTCCTACAATGAGCAGTTCTTC	CASSVAEISYNEQFF
TRBV28	NA	TRBJ2-6	NA	TGTGCCACCTGGAGCTTAGCTCTGAACGTCCTGACTTTC	CATWSLALNVLTF
TRBV11-3	NA	TRBJ1-1	NA	TGTGCCAGCAGCTTAGCCGGGACCGGTGAAGCTTTCTTT	CASSLAGTGEAFF
TRBV27	NA	TRBJ2-1	TRBD2	TGTGCCAGCGGACTAGCGGTTTACAATGAGCAGTTCTTC	CASGLAVYNEQFF
TRBV5-1	NA	TRBJ1-2	NA	TGCGCCAGCAGCTTGGCTCAGGGAGCCTTCTATGGCTACACCTTC	CASSLAQGAFYGYTF
TRBV11-1	NA	TRBJ1-2	NA	TGTGCCAGCAGCTCCTTTGGCAGGGGACGCGCGGGTTCTGGCTACACCTTC	CASSSFGRGRAGSGYTF
TRBV7-2	NA	TRBJ2-1	TRBD1	TGTGCCAGCAGCTTAGTAGGACAGGGTGGTCTCGATGAGCAGTTCTTC	CASSLVGQGGLDEQFF
TRBV7-3	NA	TRBJ2-2	NA	TGTGCCAGCAGCTTAACCAGCGGGCATAACACCGGGGAGCTGTTTTTT	CASSLTSGHNTGELFF
TRBV4-3	NA	TRBJ2-2	NA	TGCGCCAGCAGCCAAGATCGAGGGACCGGGGAGCTGTTTTTT	CASSQDRGTGELFF
TRBV28	NA	TRBJ1-6	TRBD1	TGTGCCATTCTACCAGGGGGGAAGAATTCACCCCTCCACTTT	CAILPGGKNSPLHF
TRBV28	NA	TRBJ1-2	TRBD1	TGTGCCAGCAGATGGACAGGGGAAGGCTACACCTTC	CASRWTGEGYTF
TRBV6-5	NA	TRBJ1-2	NA	TGTGCCAGCAGTGAAGCGGGTGGCTACACCTTC	CASSEAGGYTF
TRBV5-1	NA	TRBJ2-1	TRBD1	TGCGCCAGCAGCGCAGGGGACAGGGCGAGGATTGAGCAGTTCTTC	CASSAGDRARIEQFF
TRBV30	NA	TRBJ1-1	TRBD1	TGTGCCTGGAGTGTGCAGTGGGACAGGAGGGGCACTGAAGCTTTCTTT	CAWSVQWDRRGTEAFF
TRBV7-6	NA	TRBJ2-7	NA	TGTGCCAGCGGCGGGAATCGGGGCGAGCAGTACTTC	CASGGNRGEQYF
TRBV5-1	once	TRBJ2-5	TRBD1	TGCGCCAGCAGCCGTACAGGGGTGGAGACCCAGTACTTC	CASSRTGVETQYF
TRBV29-1	NA	TRBJ2-5	NA	TGCAGCGCTACAAACCGTGGGGGGGAGACCCAGTACTTC	CSATNRGGETQYF
TRBV2	NA	TRBJ1-5	NA	TGTGCCAGCAAGGGACGTATAAATCAGCCCCAGCATTTT	CASKGRINQPQHF
TRBV5-1	NA	TRBJ2-1	TRBD2	TGCGCCAGCAGCCTGACCCTAGCGGGAGTTAATGAGCAGTTCTTC	CASSLTLAGVNEQFF
TRBV5-6	NA	TRBJ2-5	TRBD1	TGTGCCAGCAGCTTGGGGGGACAGGGGGAGCAAGAGACCCAGTACTTC	CASSLGGQGEQETQYF
TRBV4-2	NA	TRBJ2-5	TRBD2	TGTGCCAGCAGCCATGGCGGGGTGAGCGGGAGCTTGATGGAGACCCAGTACTTC	CASSHGGVSGSLMETQYF
TRBV6-9	NA	TRBJ2-5	NA	TGTGCCATCAACTCAGGCGAGAAAGGGACCCAGTACTTC	CAINSGEKGTQYF
TRBV2	NA	TRBJ2-2	NA	TGTGCCAGCACTGGGCGGGGACTGGACACCGGGGAGCTGTTTTTT	CASTGRGLDTGELFF
TRBV28	NA	TRBJ2-7	NA	TGTGCCAGCACCACCCGGAGGTTGTACGAGCAGTACTTC	CASTTRRLYEQYF
TRBV28	few	TRBJ2-7	NA	TGTGCCAGCAGTCTAGCTCGACAGAACGAGCAGTACTTC	CASSLARQNEQYF
TRBV5-1	NA	TRBJ2-7	TRBD1	TGCGCCAGCACCGGGACAGGGCGGTCCGAGCAGTACTTC	CASTGTGRSEQYF
TRBV7-9	few	TRBJ1-5	NA	TGTGCCAGCAGCTTAGAATTCGGGGATAGCAATCAGCCCCAGCATTTT	CASSLEFGDSNQPQHF
TRBV27	NA	TRBJ1-5	TRBD1	TGTGCCAGCAGTTTCTCAGGGGGCAGACAGCCCCAGCATTTT	CASSFSGGRQPQHF
TRBV5-6	once	TRBJ2-3	NA	TGTGCCAGCAGCCTACGGGCCACAGATACGCAGTATTTT	CASSLRATDTQYF
TRBV2	many	TRBJ2-7	NA	TGTGCCAGCAGGCCAGGCAGGGGAGTGTACGAGCAGTACTTC	CASRPGRGVYEQYF
TRBV28	NA	TRBJ2-7	NA	TGTGCCAGCAGTTCCCCGGGGAGGGGGACCTACGAGCAGTACTTC	CASSSPGRGTYEQYF